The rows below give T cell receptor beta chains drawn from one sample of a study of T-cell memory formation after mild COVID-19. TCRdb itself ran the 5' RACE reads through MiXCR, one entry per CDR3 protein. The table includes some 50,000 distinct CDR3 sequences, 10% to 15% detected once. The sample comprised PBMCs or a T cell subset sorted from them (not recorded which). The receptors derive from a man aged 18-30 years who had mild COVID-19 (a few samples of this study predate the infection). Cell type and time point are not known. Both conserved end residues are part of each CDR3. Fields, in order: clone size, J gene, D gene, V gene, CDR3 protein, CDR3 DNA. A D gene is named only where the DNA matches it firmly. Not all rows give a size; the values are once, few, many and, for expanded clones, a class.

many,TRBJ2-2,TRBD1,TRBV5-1,CASSYVDRGTGELFF,TGCGCCAGCAGTTACGTTGACAGGGGCACCGGGGAGCTGTTTTTT
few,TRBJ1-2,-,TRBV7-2,CASCPSPAGGYGYTF,TGTGCCAGCTGCCCCTCGCCGGCAGGCGGATATGGCTACACCTTC
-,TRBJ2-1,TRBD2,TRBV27,CASSSFLRGGREQFF,TGTGCCAGCAGTTCCTTCTTGCGGGGGGGCCGCGAGCAGTTCTTC
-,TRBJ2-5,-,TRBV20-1,CSANLGWGIQETQYF,TGCAGTGCTAACCTGGGGTGGGGGATCCAAGAGACCCAGTACTTC
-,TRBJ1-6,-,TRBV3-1,CASSLTSSNSPLHF,TGTGCCAGCAGCCTTACATCCTCTAATTCACCCCTCCACTTT
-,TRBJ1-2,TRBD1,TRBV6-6,CASSYTGGGYGYTF,TGTGCCAGCAGTTACACAGGGGGCGGGTATGGCTACACCTTC
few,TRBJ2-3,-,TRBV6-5,CASSYGGPADTQYF,TGTGCCAGCAGTTACGGGGGGCCTGCAGATACGCAGTATTTT
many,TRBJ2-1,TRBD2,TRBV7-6,CASSLGPLAGDSYNEQFF,TGTGCCAGCAGCTTAGGACCCCTAGCGGGTGACTCCTACAATGAGCAGTTCTTC
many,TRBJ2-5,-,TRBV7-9,CASSKGTGETQYF,TGTGCCAGCAGCAAGGGGACCGGGGAGACCCAGTACTTC
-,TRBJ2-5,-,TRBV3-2,CASSPGFEETQYF,TGTGCCAGCAGCCCCGGATTTGAAGAGACCCAGTACTTC
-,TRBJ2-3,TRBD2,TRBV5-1,CASSLVSSGEATDTQYF,TGCGCCAGCAGCTTGGTGTCTAGCGGGGAGGCCACAGATACGCAGTATTTT
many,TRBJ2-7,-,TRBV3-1,CASGGQPSYEQYF,TGTGCCAGCGGGGGCCAACCCTCCTACGAGCAGTACTTC
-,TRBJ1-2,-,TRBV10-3,CAISGTRDTSNYGYTF,TGTGCCATCAGTGGGACCCGGGACACTTCTAACTATGGCTACACCTTC
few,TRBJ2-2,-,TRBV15,CATSRAGAGTGELFF,TGTGCCACCAGCAGAGCCGGGGCAGGCACCGGGGAGCTGTTTTTT
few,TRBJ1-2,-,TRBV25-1,CASRGIREGYTF,TGTGCCAGCCGGGGTATCCGGGAGGGCTACACCTTC
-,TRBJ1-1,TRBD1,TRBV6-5,CASRGTGLENTEAFF,TGTGCCAGCAGGGGGACAGGGTTAGAGAACACTGAAGCTTTCTTT
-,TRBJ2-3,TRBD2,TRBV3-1,CASSPPPGGGVADTQYF,TGTGCCAGCAGCCCCCCGCCTGGCGGGGGGGTGGCAGATACGCAGTATTTT
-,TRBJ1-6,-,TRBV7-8,CASSLVDSHLHF,TGTGCCAGCAGCTTAGTGGATTCACACCTCCACTTT
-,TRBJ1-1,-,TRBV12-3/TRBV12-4,CASSLMGTVTEAFF,TGTGCCAGCAGTTTAATGGGTACCGTTACTGAAGCTTTCTTT